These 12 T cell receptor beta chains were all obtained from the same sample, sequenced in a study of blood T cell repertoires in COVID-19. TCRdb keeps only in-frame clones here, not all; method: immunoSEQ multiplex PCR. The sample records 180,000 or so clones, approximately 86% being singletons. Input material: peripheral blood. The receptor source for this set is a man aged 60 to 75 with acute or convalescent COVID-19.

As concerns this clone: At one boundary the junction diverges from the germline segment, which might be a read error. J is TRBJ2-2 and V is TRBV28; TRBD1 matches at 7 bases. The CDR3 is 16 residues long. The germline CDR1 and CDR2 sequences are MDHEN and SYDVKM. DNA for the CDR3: TGTGCCAGCCGTTTGGGATCAGGGGGAAACACCGGGGAGCTGTTTTTT. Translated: CASRLGSGGNTGELFF.

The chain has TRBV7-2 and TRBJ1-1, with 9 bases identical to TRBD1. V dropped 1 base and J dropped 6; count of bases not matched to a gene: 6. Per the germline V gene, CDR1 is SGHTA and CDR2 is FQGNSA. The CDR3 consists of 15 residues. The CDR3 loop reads CASSLVGQGRAEAFF. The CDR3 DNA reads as TGTGCCAGCAGCTTAGTGGGACAGGGAAGGGCTGAAGCTTTCTTT.

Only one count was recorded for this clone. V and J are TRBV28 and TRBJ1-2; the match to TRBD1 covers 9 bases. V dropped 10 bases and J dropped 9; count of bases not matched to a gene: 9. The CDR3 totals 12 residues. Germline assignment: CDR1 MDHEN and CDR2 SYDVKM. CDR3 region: CATGGQGQRYTF. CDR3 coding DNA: TGTGCCACCGGGGGACAGGGACAGCGCTACACCTTC.

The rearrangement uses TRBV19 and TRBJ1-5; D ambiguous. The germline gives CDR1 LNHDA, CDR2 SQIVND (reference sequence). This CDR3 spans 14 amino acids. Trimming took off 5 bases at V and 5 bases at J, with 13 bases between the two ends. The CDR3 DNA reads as TGTGCCAGTAGTGGAAGAGGGCGTGATCAGCCCCAGCATTTT. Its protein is CASSGRGRDQPQHF.

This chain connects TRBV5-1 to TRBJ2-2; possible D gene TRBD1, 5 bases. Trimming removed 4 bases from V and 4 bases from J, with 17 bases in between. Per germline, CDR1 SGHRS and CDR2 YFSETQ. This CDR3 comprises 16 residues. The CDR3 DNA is TGCGCCAGCAGCCTACAGGCTCGCAGCAGCACCGGGGAGCTGTTTTTT. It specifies CASSLQARSSTGELFF.

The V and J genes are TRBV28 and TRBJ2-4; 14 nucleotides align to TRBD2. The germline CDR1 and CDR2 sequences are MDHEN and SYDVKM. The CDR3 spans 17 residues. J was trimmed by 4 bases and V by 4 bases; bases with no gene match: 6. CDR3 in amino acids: CASSSWTSGRRKNIQYF. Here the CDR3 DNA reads TGTGCCAGCAGTTCTTGGACTAGCGGGAGGAGGAAAAACATTCAGTACTTC. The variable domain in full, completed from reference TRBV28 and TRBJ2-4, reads DVKVTQSSRYLVKRTGEKVFLECVQDMDHENMFWYRQDPGLGLRLIYFSYDVKMKEKGDIPEGYSVSREKKERFSLILESASTNQTSMYLCASSSWTSGRRKNIQYFGAGTRLSVL.

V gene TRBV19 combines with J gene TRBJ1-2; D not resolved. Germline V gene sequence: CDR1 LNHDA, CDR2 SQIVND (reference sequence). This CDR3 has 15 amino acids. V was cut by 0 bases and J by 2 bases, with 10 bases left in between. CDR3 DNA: TGTGCCAGTAGTATAGATGAAGCGGTAAACTATGGCTACACCTTC. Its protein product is CASSIDEAVNYGYTF.

CDR3 nucleotide sequence: TGTGCCAGCTGTGACCGGGTGGGCACTGAAGCTTTCTTT. Its protein is CASCDRVGTEAFF. V gene TRBV19 combines with J gene TRBJ1-1; D unresolved. V was trimmed by 9 bases and J by 4 bases, leaving 15 bases between them. This CDR3 region has 13 residues. Germline V gene lookup returns CDR1 LNHDA and CDR2 SQIVND (reference sequence).

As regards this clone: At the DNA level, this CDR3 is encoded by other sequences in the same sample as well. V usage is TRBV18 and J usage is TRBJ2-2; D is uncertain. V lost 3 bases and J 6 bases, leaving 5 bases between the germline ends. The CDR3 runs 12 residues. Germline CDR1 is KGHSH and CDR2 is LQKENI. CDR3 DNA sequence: TGTGCCAGCTCACCTAGCTCCGGGGAGCTGTTTTTT. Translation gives CASSPSSGELFF. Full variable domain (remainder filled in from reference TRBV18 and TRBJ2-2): NAGVMQNPRHLVRRRGQEARLRCSPMKGHSHVYWYRQLPEEGLKFMVYLQKENIIDESGMPKERFSAEFPKEGPSILRIQQVVRGDSAAYFCASSPSSGELFFGEGSRLTVL.

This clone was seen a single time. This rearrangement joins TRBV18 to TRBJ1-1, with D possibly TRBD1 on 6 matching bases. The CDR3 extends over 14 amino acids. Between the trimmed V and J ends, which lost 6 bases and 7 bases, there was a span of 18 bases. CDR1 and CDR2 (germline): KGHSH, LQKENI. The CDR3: CASSPGQGISEAFF. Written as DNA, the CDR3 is TGTGCCAGCTCTCCCGGGCAGGGGATCAGTGAAGCTTTCTTT.

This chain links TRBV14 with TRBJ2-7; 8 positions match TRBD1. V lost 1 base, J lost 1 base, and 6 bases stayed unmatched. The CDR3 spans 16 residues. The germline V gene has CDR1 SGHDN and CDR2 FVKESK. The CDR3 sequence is CASSQGGRGPSYEQYF. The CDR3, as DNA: TGTGCCAGCAGCCAAGGGGGCAGGGGGCCTTCCTACGAGCAGTACTTC.

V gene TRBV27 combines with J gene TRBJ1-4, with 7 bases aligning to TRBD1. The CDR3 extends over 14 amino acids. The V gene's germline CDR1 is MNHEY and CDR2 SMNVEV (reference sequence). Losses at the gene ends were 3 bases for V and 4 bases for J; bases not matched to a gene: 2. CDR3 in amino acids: CASSLGQINEKLFF. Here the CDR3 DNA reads TGTGCCAGCAGTTTGGGACAGATTAATGAAAAACTGTTTTTT.